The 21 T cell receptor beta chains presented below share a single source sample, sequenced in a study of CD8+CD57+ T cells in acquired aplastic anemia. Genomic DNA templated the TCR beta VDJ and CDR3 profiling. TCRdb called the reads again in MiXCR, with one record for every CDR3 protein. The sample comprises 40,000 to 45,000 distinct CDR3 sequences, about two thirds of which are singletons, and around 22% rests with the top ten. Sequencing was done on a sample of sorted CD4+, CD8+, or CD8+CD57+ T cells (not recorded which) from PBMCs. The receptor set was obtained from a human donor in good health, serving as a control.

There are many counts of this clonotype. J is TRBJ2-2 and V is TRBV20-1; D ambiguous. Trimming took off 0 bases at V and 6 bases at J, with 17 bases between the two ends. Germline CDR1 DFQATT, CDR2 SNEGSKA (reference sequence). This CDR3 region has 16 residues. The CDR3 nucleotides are TGCAGTGCTAGAGATTTGGCAGGCTGGTCCTCCGGGGAGCTGTTTTTT. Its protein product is CSARDLAGWSSGELFF.

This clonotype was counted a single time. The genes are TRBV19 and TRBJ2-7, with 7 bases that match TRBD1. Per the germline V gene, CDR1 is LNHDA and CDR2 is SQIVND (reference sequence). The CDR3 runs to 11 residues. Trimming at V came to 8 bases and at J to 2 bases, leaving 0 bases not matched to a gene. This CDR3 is CASQGAYEQYF. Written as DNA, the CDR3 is TGTGCCAGTCAGGGGGCCTACGAGCAGTACTTC.

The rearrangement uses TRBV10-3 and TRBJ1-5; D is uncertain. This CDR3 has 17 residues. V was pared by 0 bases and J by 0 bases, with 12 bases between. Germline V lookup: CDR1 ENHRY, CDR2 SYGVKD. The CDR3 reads CAISESNPPSSNQPQHF. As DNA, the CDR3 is TGTGCCATCAGTGAGTCGAATCCTCCAAGTAGCAATCAGCCCCAGCATTTT.

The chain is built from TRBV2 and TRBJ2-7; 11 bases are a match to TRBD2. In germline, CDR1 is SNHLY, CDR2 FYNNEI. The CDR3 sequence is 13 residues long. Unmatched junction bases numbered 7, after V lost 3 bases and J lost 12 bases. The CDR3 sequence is CASSELGLAVLYF. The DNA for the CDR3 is TGTGCCAGCAGTGAGCTGGGACTAGCGGTCTTGTACTTC. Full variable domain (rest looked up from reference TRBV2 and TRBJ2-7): EPEVTQTPSHQVTQMGQEVILRCVPISNHLYFYWYRQILGQKVEFLVSFYNNEISEKSEIFDDQFSVERPDGSNFTLKIRSTKLEDSAMYFCASSELGLAVLYFGPGTRLTVT.

Here the CDR3 DNA reads TGCAGTGCTAGGACTAGCGACCAAGAGACCCAGTACTTC. This translates into CSARTSDQETQYF. J is TRBJ2-5 and V is TRBV20-1; TRBD2 matches 8 bases. This CDR3 spans 13 amino acids. The ends lost 3 bases at V and 0 bases at J; junction bases unmatched: 0. CDR1 DFQATT and CDR2 SNEGSKA come from the germline V gene (reference sequence).

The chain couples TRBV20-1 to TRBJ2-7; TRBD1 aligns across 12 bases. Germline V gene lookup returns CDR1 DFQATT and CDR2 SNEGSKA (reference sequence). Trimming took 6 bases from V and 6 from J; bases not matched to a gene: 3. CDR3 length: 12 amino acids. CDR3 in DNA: TGCAGTGCCCGGGACAGGGGGCTCGAGCAGTACTTC. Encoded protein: CSARDRGLEQYF.

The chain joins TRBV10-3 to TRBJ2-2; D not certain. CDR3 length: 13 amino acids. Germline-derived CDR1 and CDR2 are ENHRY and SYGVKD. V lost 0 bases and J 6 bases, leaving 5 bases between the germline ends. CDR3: CAISESRAGELFF. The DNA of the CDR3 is TGTGCCATCAGTGAGTCGCGAGCCGGGGAGCTGTTTTTT.

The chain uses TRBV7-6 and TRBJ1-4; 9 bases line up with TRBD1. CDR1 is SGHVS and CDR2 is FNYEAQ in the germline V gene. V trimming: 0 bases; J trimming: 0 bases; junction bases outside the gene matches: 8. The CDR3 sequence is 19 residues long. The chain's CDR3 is CASSLAPWTGAATNEKLFF. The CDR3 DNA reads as TGTGCCAGCAGCTTAGCGCCGTGGACAGGGGCTGCAACTAATGAAAAACTGTTTTTT.

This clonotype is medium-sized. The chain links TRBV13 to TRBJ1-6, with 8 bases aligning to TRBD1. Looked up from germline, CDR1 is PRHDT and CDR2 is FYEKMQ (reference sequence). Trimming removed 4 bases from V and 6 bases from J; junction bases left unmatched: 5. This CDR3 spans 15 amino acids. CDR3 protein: CASSSRTGTNSPLHF. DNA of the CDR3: TGTGCCAGCAGCTCAAGGACAGGGACTAATTCACCCCTCCACTTT.

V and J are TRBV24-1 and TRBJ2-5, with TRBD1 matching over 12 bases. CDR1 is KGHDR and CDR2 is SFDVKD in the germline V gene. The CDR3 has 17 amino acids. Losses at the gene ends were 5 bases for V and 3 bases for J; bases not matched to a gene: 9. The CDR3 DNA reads TGTGCCACCAGTGCCTGGGGGACAGGGGGCGCAGAAGAGACCCAGTACTTC. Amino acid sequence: CATSAWGTGGAEETQYF.

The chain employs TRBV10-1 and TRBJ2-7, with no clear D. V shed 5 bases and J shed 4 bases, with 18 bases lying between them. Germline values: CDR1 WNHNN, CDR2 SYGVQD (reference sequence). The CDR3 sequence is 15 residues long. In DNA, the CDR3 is TGCGCCAGCAGTCAGGCGAAACCCCCCGATTACGAGCAGTACTTC. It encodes CASSQAKPPDYEQYF.

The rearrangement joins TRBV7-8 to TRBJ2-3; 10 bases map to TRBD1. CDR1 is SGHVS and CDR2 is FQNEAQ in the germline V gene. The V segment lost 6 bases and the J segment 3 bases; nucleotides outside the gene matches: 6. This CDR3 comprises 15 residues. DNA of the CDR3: TGTGCCAGCAGACTTCGACAGGGGGCGACAGATACGCAGTATTTT. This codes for CASRLRQGATDTQYF.

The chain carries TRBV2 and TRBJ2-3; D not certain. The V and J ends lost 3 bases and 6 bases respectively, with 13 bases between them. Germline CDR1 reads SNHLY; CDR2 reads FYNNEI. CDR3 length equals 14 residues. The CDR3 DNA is TGTGCCAGCAGTGACCGACAAGCCCTGGATACGCAGTATTTT. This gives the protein CASSDRQALDTQYF.

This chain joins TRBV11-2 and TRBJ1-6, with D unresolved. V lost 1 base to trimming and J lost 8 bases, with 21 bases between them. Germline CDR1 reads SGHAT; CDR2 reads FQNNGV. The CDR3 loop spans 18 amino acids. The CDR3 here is CASSLVVPSWVGDSPLHF. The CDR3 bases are TGTGCCAGCAGCTTAGTAGTCCCCTCTTGGGTGGGTGATTCACCCCTCCACTTT.

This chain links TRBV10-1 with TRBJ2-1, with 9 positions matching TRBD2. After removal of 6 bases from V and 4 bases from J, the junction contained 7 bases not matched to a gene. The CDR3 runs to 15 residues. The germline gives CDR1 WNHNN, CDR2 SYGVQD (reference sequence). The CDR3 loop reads CASSAGGPDYNEQFF. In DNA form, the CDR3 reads TGCGCCAGCAGCGCGGGAGGGCCTGATTACAATGAGCAGTTCTTC.

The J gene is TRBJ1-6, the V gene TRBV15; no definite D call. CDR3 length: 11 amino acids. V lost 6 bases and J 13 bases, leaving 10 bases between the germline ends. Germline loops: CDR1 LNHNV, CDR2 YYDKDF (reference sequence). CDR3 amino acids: CATRRRNPLHF. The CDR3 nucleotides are TGTGCCACCAGGAGACGGAACCCCCTCCACTTT.

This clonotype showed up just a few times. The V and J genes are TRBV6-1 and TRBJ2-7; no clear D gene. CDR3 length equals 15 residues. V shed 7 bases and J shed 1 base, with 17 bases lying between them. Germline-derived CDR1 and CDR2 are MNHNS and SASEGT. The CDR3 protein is CASTNNPYRSYEQYF. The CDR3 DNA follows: TGTGCCAGCACCAACAATCCGTACAGATCCTACGAGCAGTACTTC.

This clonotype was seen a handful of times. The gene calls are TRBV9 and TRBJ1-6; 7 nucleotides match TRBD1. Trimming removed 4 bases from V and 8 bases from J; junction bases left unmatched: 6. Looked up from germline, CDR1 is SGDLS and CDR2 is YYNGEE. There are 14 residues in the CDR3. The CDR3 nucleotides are TGTGCCAGCAGCTACGGGACAGCTCATTCACCCCTCCACTTT. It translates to CASSYGTAHSPLHF.

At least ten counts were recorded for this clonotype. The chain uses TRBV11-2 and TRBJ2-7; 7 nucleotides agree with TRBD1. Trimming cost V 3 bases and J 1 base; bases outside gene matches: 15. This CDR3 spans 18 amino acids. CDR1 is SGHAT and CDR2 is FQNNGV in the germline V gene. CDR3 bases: TGTGCCAGCAGCTTTCATCCAGACGGGACAGCCCTTTCCTACGAGCAGTACGTC. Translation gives CASSFHPDGTALSYEQYV.

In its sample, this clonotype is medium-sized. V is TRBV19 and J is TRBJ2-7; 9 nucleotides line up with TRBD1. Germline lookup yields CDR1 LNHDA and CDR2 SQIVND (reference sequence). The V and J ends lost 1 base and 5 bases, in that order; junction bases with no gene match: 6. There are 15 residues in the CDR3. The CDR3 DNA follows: TGTGCCAGTAGTATAGTCGGGACAGGGACCCACGAGCAGTACTTC. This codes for CASSIVGTGTHEQYF.

CDR3 residues: CASSEVYYEQYF. The CDR3 DNA follows: TGTGCCAGCAGTGAAGTTTACTACGAGCAGTACTTC. The gene calls are TRBV7-9 and TRBJ2-7; no firm D call. The V gene lost 6 bases and the J gene lost 3 bases, with 9 bases spanning the gap. Germline CDR1 reads SEHNR; CDR2 reads FQNEAQ (reference sequence). The CDR3 sequence is 12 residues long.